One sample yielded the 15 T cell receptor beta chains listed below, sequenced in a study of blood T cell repertoires in COVID-19 (TCRdb year 2020). Library construction relied on the immunoSEQ multiplex PCR assay. The table was pulled from immuneACCESS by TCRdb, which kept in-frame rearrangements only. Such tables lose some clones; where checked, under half of the loss comes from unresolved V genes, and the rest has no known cause. The sample table holds 75,000 to 90,000 clones, of which 75% to 85% were seen once. Clones ranked in the top ten supply around 4.7% of the sample. Sequencing used peripheral blood. The receptor set was obtained from a woman aged 70-85 years with acute or convalescent COVID-19.

The J gene is TRBJ1-2, the V gene TRBV2, with 7 bases matching TRBD1. The CDR3 totals 15 residues. The V segment lost 8 bases and the J segment 8 bases; nucleotides outside the gene matches: 17. The germline gives CDR1 SNHLY, CDR2 FYNNEI. The CDR3 region has the DNA TGTGCCAGCGTTTTCGAGGGACAGTTCCTAGGCGGCTACACCTTC. Its translation: CASVFEGQFLGGYTF.

In its sample, this clone was seen a few times. The CDR3 sequence is CASSFSYTGELFF. For the CDR3, the DNA is TGTGCCAGCAGCTTCAGTTATACCGGGGAGCTGTTTTTT. This chain uses TRBV5-6 with TRBJ2-2; no definite D call. The CDR3 extends over 13 amino acids. Germline V gene data show CDR1 as SGHDT and CDR2 as YYEEEE. V was trimmed by 2 bases and J by 5 bases, leaving 7 bases between them.

This clone was observed a handful of times. The rearrangement uses TRBV20-1 and TRBJ1-2; 8 bases are a match to TRBD1. The CDR3 covers 10 residues. Germline CDR1 DFQATT, CDR2 SNEGSKA (reference sequence). CDR3 in amino acids: CSGQGDGYTF. CDR3 coding DNA: TGCAGCGGACAGGGCGATGGCTACACCTTC.

The count of this clone is one. The chain employs TRBV5-6 and TRBJ1-6; D is uncertain. This CDR3 is 12 amino acids long. Looked up from germline, CDR1 is SGHDT and CDR2 is YYEEEE. V was clipped by 1 base and J by 10 bases, with 6 bases between them. CDR3 region: CASSLSRSPLHF. The CDR3 DNA sequence: TGTGCCAGCAGCTTGTCGCGGTCACCCCTCCACTTT.

The rearrangement links TRBV19 to TRBJ2-1; 7 bases line up with TRBD1. The CDR3 covers 14 residues. The germline V gene has CDR1 LNHDA and CDR2 SQIVND (reference sequence). Unmatched junction bases numbered 6, after V lost 4 bases and J lost 6 bases. The CDR3 sequence is CASSRGQGVNEQFF. Here the CDR3 DNA reads TGTGCCAGTAGTAGGGGGCAGGGGGTCAATGAGCAGTTCTTC.

With respect to this clone: The same CDR3 is also encoded by other DNA sequences in this sample. The chain uses TRBV7-8 and TRBJ1-6, with TRBD1 matching over 9 bases. The CDR3 spans 15 residues. CDR1 is SGHVS and CDR2 is FQNEAQ in the germline V gene. With 4 bases clipped from V and 10 bases from J, the junction kept 8 bases outside the gene matches. The CDR3 region is CASSSTGGAASPLHF. The CDR3 region has the DNA TGTGCCAGCAGCTCCACAGGGGGCGCGGCCTCACCCCTCCACTTT.

J is TRBJ2-7 and V is TRBV4-2; the match to TRBD2 covers 10 bases. V gave up 0 bases and J gave up 4 bases; unmatched junction bases: 3. This CDR3 is built from 15 residues. Per the germline V gene, CDR1 is LGHNA and CDR2 is YNFKEQ. CDR3 bases: TGTGCCAGCAGCCAAGAAGCGGGGGGGCCATACGAGCAGTACTTC. Protein sequence: CASSQEAGGPYEQYF.

This clone was detected once. The rearrangement links TRBV4-2 to TRBJ1-2; D gene uncertain. V was shortened by 0 bases and J by 3 bases, with 14 bases between the two germline ends. This CDR3 contains 16 residues. CDR1 is LGHNA and CDR2 is YNFKEQ in the germline V gene. The CDR3 sequence is CASSQDREVGYYGYTF. DNA of the CDR3: TGTGCCAGCAGCCAAGATCGGGAGGTAGGATACTATGGCTACACCTTC.

The CDR3: CAISPGGTSGAQETQYF. The DNA of the CDR3 is TGTGCCATCAGCCCGGGGGGGACTAGCGGGGCCCAAGAGACCCAGTACTTC. The chain couples TRBV10-3 to TRBJ2-5; 13 positions match TRBD2. The junction had 8 bases not matched to a gene; V was cut back by 6 bases and J by 1 base. The CDR3 is 17 residues long. CDR1 and CDR2 from the germline V gene are ENHRY and SYGVKD.

This sequence joins TRBV5-1 and TRBJ1-2; a weak D match, TRBD1 (5 bases). Trimming left V 3 bases short and J 2 bases short, with 17 bases between. The CDR3 is 16 residues long. CDR1 is SGHRS, CDR2 YFSETQ, per germline. The CDR3 spells CASSSWGGTENYGYTF. In DNA, the CDR3 is TGCGCCAGCAGCTCGTGGGGCGGGACCGAAAACTATGGCTACACCTTC.

The CDR3 DNA reads as TGTGCCAGCAGCTTAGTTGCTCAGGCCTACGAGCAGTACTTC. Its protein is CASSLVAQAYEQYF. The V call is TRBV7-8, the J call TRBJ2-7; D is uncertain. CDR1 is SGHVS and CDR2 is FQNEAQ in the germline V gene. CDR3 length: 14 amino acids. V lost 1 base, J lost 2 bases, and 9 bases lay in between.

The chain recombines TRBV13 with TRBJ2-4; 8 bases line up with TRBD2. The V and J ends lost 4 bases and 4 bases, in that order; junction bases with no gene match: 6. The CDR3 length is 15 residues. Germline V gene lookup returns CDR1 PRHDT and CDR2 FYEKMQ (reference sequence). CDR3: CASSSPLAGKNIQYF. The CDR3 DNA sequence: TGTGCCAGCAGCTCACCTTTAGCGGGGAAAAACATTCAGTACTTC. Variable domain in full (rest from reference TRBV13 and TRBJ2-4): AAGVIQSPRHLIKEKRETATLKCYPIPRHDTVYWYQQGPGQDPQFLISFYEKMQSDKGSIPDRFSAQQFSDYHSELNMSSLELGDSALYFCASSSPLAGKNIQYFGAGTRLSVL.

This clone was seen a single time. This chain connects TRBV2 to TRBJ1-4; 7 nucleotides align to TRBD1. Germline loops: CDR1 SNHLY, CDR2 FYNNEI. V lost 6 bases, J lost 3 bases, and 7 bases stayed unmatched. CDR3 length: 15 amino acids. CDR3 nucleotide sequence: TGTGCCAGCAGCCCTAGGGGGCAGGCTAATGAAAAACTGTTTTTT. This sequence encodes CASSPRGQANEKLFF.

This clone was seen a single time. V gene TRBV5-8 combines with J gene TRBJ2-3; 10 bases agree with TRBD1. The CDR3 contains 17 residues. J was trimmed by 0 bases and V by 4 bases; bases with no gene match: 8. The V gene's germline CDR1 is SGHTS and CDR2 YDEGEE. CDR3 in amino acids: CASSSGTGVLSTDTQYF. CDR3 nucleotide sequence: TGTGCCAGCAGCAGCGGGACAGGGGTTCTTAGCACAGATACGCAGTATTTT.

The gene calls are TRBV7-8 and TRBJ1-2; possible D gene TRBD1, 6 bases. Trimming took 5 bases from V and 0 from J, leaving 13 bases between them. Germline CDR1 SGHVS, CDR2 FQNEAQ. The CDR3 sequence is 15 residues long. The CDR3 sequence is CASSPLDRSNYGYTF. The CDR3 DNA reads TGTGCCAGCAGCCCACTGGACAGATCTAACTATGGCTACACCTTC.